This TCR beta chain was recorded in a study of blood T cell repertoires in COVID-19. Overall study: COVID-19 samples from acute and convalescent phases originated in the United States, Italy and Spain.

This CDR3 is built from 13 residues. Between the trimmed V and J ends, which lost 6 bases and 4 bases, there was a span of 14 bases. The germline gives CDR1 SQVTM, CDR2 ANQGSEA. In the authors' methods: Quantification of nucleated cells was approximated via reference gene primer amplification. Repertoires were generated with immunoSEQ multiplex PCR, while TCRdb's copy carries only in-frame clones and drops some. Clone size and the V and J calls come from that table; the DNA yielded D and trimming. The data contain under 250,000 clones, about 90% of them singletons. Sequencing was performed on PBMCs or T cells enriched from blood (not recorded which). This clonotype was sampled from a woman younger than 45 with acute COVID-19. V and J are TRBV29-1 and TRBJ2-3; a possible D gene is TRBD2 (7 bases). CDR3 sequence (DNA): TGCAGCGTCGAGGGGGAGGGCCCAGATACGCAGTATTTT. This codes for CSVEGEGPDTQYF.